The 32 T cell receptor beta chains in this list originate from one sample, sequenced in a study of cytomegalovirus exposure and HLA in healthy donors (dated 2017 in TCRdb). Library prep was done by the immunoSEQ multiplex PCR assay. A mixture of 60 forward primers for TCR Vbeta segments and 13 reverse primers for TCR Jbeta segments was used in the multiplex PCR. As stored in TCRdb, this immuneACCESS dataset retains in-frame rearrangements with V and J assigned. A fraction of the clones does not appear; measured against another copy, unresolved V genes explain less than half of the discrepancy, and the remainder lacks a known reason. The sample contains fewer than 200,000 clones, about 71% of them found a single time. The top ten hold less than 1.5% of the sample. Source material: PBMCs. All receptors come from a man in his fifties in good health and CMV-seronegative.

This clone was seen only once. J is TRBJ1-2 and V is TRBV2; TRBD1 aligns across 7 bases. Trimming took 5 bases from V and 6 from J; bases not matched to a gene: 6. Per germline, CDR1 SNHLY and CDR2 FYNNEI. CDR3 length equals 13 residues. CDR3 in DNA: TGTGCCAGCAGTCGACAGGGCGTAGATGGCTACACCTTC. Translated, it gives CASSRQGVDGYTF.

The chain joins TRBV5-1 to TRBJ2-3; TRBD2 matches at 12 bases. The CDR3 contains 17 residues. The V segment lost 0 bases and the J segment 5 bases; nucleotides outside the gene matches: 7. Germline values: CDR1 SGHRS, CDR2 YFSETQ. The DNA of the CDR3 is TGCGCCAGCAGCTTGGGACTAGCGGGGGCCCAAGGAGATACGCAGTATTTT. This encodes CASSLGLAGAQGDTQYF. The entire variable domain, with the rest obtained from reference TRBV5-1 and TRBJ2-3, is as follows: KAGVTQTPRYLIKTRGQQVTLSCSPISGHRSVSWYQQTPGQGLQFLFEYFSETQRNKGNFPGRFSGRQFSNSRSEMNVSTLELGDSALYLCASSLGLAGAQGDTQYFGPGTRLTVL.

The CDR3 DNA is TGTGCCAGCAGCTTAAGAGCACCCCCACTCACAGATACGCAGTATTTT. This gives the protein CASSLRAPPLTDTQYF. This chain links TRBV7-3 with TRBJ2-3, with D uncertain. Trimming cost V 1 base and J 2 bases, with 13 bases left between them. This CDR3 comprises 16 residues. Germline CDR1 is SGHTA and CDR2 is FQGTGA.

The chain carries TRBV9 and TRBJ2-5; 8 bases are shared with TRBD2. V gave up 3 bases and J gave up 6 bases; unmatched junction bases: 10. The germline V gene encodes CDR1 SGDLS and CDR2 YYNGEE. This CDR3 has 15 residues. CDR3 amino acids: CASSGIGGAGKTQYF. CDR3 nucleotides: TGTGCCAGCAGCGGAATCGGGGGGGCCGGGAAGACCCAGTACTTC.

The chain recombines TRBV9 with TRBJ2-7, with D possibly TRBD1 on 5 matching bases. The CDR3 has 15 residues. Looked up from germline, CDR1 is SGDLS and CDR2 is YYNGEE. With 0 bases removed from V and 2 bases from J, the gap between germline ends came to 12 bases. The CDR3: CASSVGAGLTYEQYF. CDR3 nucleotides: TGTGCCAGCAGCGTAGGGGCAGGGCTCACCTACGAGCAGTACTTC.

As for this clone: The same CDR3 can be traced to other DNA sequences in this sample. The chain employs TRBV19 and TRBJ1-5; possible D gene TRBD1, 6 bases. The CDR3 consists of 12 residues. Trimming left V 5 bases short and J 7 bases short, with 9 bases between. In germline, CDR1 is LNHDA, CDR2 SQIVND (reference sequence). Written as DNA, the CDR3 is TGTGCCAGTAGTGTCAGGGGCCAGCCCCAGCATTTT. Amino acids: CASSVRGQPQHF.

The rearrangement uses TRBV9 and TRBJ2-3; 10 nucleotides agree with TRBD1. The CDR3 has 16 amino acids. The ends lost 4 bases at V and 3 bases at J; junction bases unmatched: 8. CDR1 and CDR2 (germline): SGDLS, YYNGEE. This CDR3 reads CASSLAGGQGTDTQYF. In DNA, the CDR3 is TGTGCCAGCAGCCTCGCGGGGGGACAGGGGACAGATACGCAGTATTTT.

The CDR3 region is CATRQGARDAFF. CDR3 coding DNA: TGTGCCACCAGACAGGGGGCGCGGGACGCTTTCTTT. This chain links TRBV10-3 with TRBJ1-1, with TRBD1 matching 10 bases. The CDR3 totals 12 residues. V was pared by 10 bases and J by 11 bases, with 10 bases of the junction left unmatched. Looked up from germline, CDR1 is ENHRY and CDR2 is SYGVKD.

This chain joins TRBV5-1 and TRBJ1-1; no reliable D call. Germline V gives CDR1 SGHRS, CDR2 YFSETQ. The V and J ends lost 2 bases and 8 bases respectively, with 13 bases between them. The CDR3 length is 13 residues. CDR3 region: CASSLYGGLEAFF. CDR3 nucleotide sequence: TGCGCCAGCAGCTTATATGGCGGGCTCGAAGCTTTCTTT.

This clone was seen more than once but under ten times. V usage is TRBV9 and J usage is TRBJ1-2; D possibly corresponds to TRBD1 (6 bases). The V end lost 4 bases, the J end lost 4 bases, and 17 bases lay between the germline ends. This CDR3 is built from 15 residues. CDR1 SGDLS and CDR2 YYNGEE come from the germline V gene. Here the CDR3 reads CASSISQGTSYGYTF. In DNA, the CDR3 is TGTGCCAGCAGCATATCTCAAGGGACAAGCTATGGCTACACCTTC.

There are a few counts of this clone. The rearrangement uses TRBV27 and TRBJ2-2; a possible D gene is TRBD1 (6 bases). Trimming removed 4 bases at V and 9 bases at J, with 27 bases between. This CDR3 has 18 residues. In germline, CDR1 is MNHEY, CDR2 SMNVEV (reference sequence). The CDR3 reads CASSSYQRPGVFNRELFF. The CDR3 DNA reads as TGTGCCAGCAGTTCCTATCAGCGGCCAGGGGTATTTAATCGGGAGCTGTTTTTT.

The chain recombines TRBV5-4 with TRBJ1-1; D unclear. The CDR3 has 14 residues. Trimming stripped 4 bases from V and 1 base from J, with 11 bases between. The germline V gene has CDR1 SGHNT and CDR2 YYREEE (reference sequence). The CDR3 DNA reads as TGTGCCAGCAGCCCCGCGGGGAGGAACACTGAAGCTTTCTTT. The encoded protein is CASSPAGRNTEAFF.

V gene TRBV11-3 combines with J gene TRBJ2-1; TRBD2 agrees at 16 bases. CDR1 is SGHNT, CDR2 YENEEA, per germline. The V and J ends lost 4 bases and 9 bases, in that order; junction bases with no gene match: 12. CDR3 length: 18 residues. The CDR3: CASSSPAGTSGGGGEQFF. As DNA, the CDR3 is TGTGCCAGCAGCTCACCCGCCGGGACTAGCGGGGGGGGAGGTGAGCAGTTCTTC. Using reference TRBV11-3 and TRBJ2-1 for the parts outside the CDR3, the full variable domain is EAGVVQSPRYKIIEKKQPVAFWCNPISGHNTLYWYLQNLGQGPELLIRYENEEAVDDSQLPKDRFSAERLKGVDSTLKIQPAELGDSAVYLCASSSPAGTSGGGGEQFFGPGTRLTVL.

The chain employs TRBV2 and TRBJ2-7, with a weak D call TRBD1 (6 bases). The V and J ends lost 5 bases and 5 bases respectively, with 19 bases between them. This CDR3 comprises 15 residues. Germline CDR1 is SNHLY and CDR2 is FYNNEI. The CDR3 DNA follows: TGTGCCAGCAGTCAAACCGGACAGCCCGGGAACGAGCAGTACTTC. As protein: CASSQTGQPGNEQYF.

The chain couples TRBV11-1 to TRBJ1-2; 9 bases match TRBD1. Germline CDR1 SGHAT, CDR2 FQDESV (reference sequence). The length of the CDR3 is 13 residues. After removal of 5 bases from V and 6 bases from J, the junction contained 4 bases not matched to a gene. The CDR3 here is CASSRQGENGYTF. For the CDR3, the DNA is TGTGCCAGCAGCCGACAGGGGGAAAATGGCTACACCTTC.

The chain has TRBV4-1 and TRBJ1-6, with D unclear. The V gene's germline CDR1 is MGHRA and CDR2 YSYEKL. This CDR3 is built from 17 residues. With 0 bases removed from V and 0 bases from J, the gap between germline ends came to 9 bases. As DNA, the CDR3 is TGCGCCAGCAGCCAAGATCGAGGTAGCTCCTATAATTCACCCCTCCACTTT. It translates to CASSQDRGSSYNSPLHF.

The chain joins TRBV5-1 to TRBJ2-1; D is perhaps TRBD2 (5 bases). The CDR3 has 12 residues. V was shortened by 4 bases and J by 8 bases, with 10 bases between the two germline ends. Germline values: CDR1 SGHRS, CDR2 YFSETQ. The CDR3 region is CASSVAGYEQFF. CDR3 coding DNA: TGCGCCAGCAGCGTCGCGGGCTATGAGCAGTTCTTC. Full variable domain (rest looked up from reference TRBV5-1 and TRBJ2-1): KAGVTQTPRYLIKTRGQQVTLSCSPISGHRSVSWYQQTPGQGLQFLFEYFSETQRNKGNFPGRFSGRQFSNSRSEMNVSTLELGDSALYLCASSVAGYEQFFGPGTRLTVL.

This clone was counted only a few times. V gene TRBV25-1 combines with J gene TRBJ1-3, with D perhaps matching TRBD1 (6 bases). The CDR3 is 14 residues long. Germline CDR1 and CDR2: MGHDK and SYGVNS. Trimming shortened V by 3 bases and J by 4 bases, and 10 bases separated the two germline ends. CDR3 sequence reads: CASSDRDTGNTIYF. As DNA, the CDR3 is TGTGCCAGCAGTGACCGGGACACAGGAAACACCATATATTTT.

The rearrangement uses TRBV5-1 and TRBJ2-5, with TRBD1 matching 10 bases. The assigned J gene may be wrong: the sequence end matches TRBJ2-7 better. Looked up from germline, CDR1 is SGHRS and CDR2 is YFSETQ. The CDR3 is made up of 15 amino acids. The CDR3 DNA reads as TGCGCCAGCAGCTCCCGGGACAGGGGATCCTACGAGCAGTACTTC. Its translation is CASSSRDRGSYEQYF.

This chain joins TRBV19 and TRBJ1-5, with D possibly matching TRBD1 (5 bases). CDR3 length: 13 amino acids. Per the germline V gene, CDR1 is LNHDA and CDR2 is SQIVND (reference sequence). Deletions cut 8 bases from V and 4 bases from J, with 12 bases between. For the CDR3, the DNA is TGTGCCAGTCGTGACAGACCTAATCAGCCCCAGCATTTT. Its translation: CASRDRPNQPQHF.

The rearrangement links TRBV6-6 to TRBJ2-2; no clear D. Germline CDR1 and CDR2: MNHNY and SVGAGI (reference sequence). The CDR3 extends over 13 amino acids. Trimming cost V 4 bases and J 8 bases, with 11 bases left between them. The CDR3 reads CASSFLETGELFF. For the CDR3, the DNA is TGTGCCAGCAGTTTCCTAGAAACGGGGGAGCTGTTTTTT.

The V call is TRBV9, the J call TRBJ1-6, with no clear D. Germline lookup yields CDR1 SGDLS and CDR2 YYNGEE. The CDR3 is 14 amino acids. Trimming stripped 0 bases from V and 7 bases from J, with 8 bases between. The CDR3: CASSVAKANSPLHF. CDR3 coding DNA: TGTGCCAGCAGCGTAGCTAAAGCCAATTCACCCCTCCACTTT.

V usage is TRBV19 and J usage is TRBJ2-2, with D perhaps matching TRBD1 (6 bases). V was shortened by 2 bases and J by 2 bases, with 9 bases between the two germline ends. Germline V gene lookup returns CDR1 LNHDA and CDR2 SQIVND (reference sequence). This CDR3 has 15 residues. CDR3 amino acids: CASSIQGRNTGELFF. CDR3 sequence (DNA): TGTGCCAGTAGTATACAGGGGAGAAACACCGGGGAGCTGTTTTTT. Full variable domain (rest looked up from reference TRBV19 and TRBJ2-2): DGGITQSPKYLFRKEGQNVTLSCEQNLNHDAMYWYRQDPGQGLRLIYYSQIVNDFQKGDIAEGYSVSREKKESFPLTVTSAQKNPTAFYLCASSIQGRNTGELFFGEGSRLTVL.

CDR3 in amino acids: CASARDSNEKLFF. The DNA for the CDR3 is TGTGCCAGCGCTCGGGACAGTAATGAAAAACTGTTTTTT. The chain is built from TRBV6-6 and TRBJ1-4; TRBD1 matches at 7 bases. The ends lost 8 bases at V and 4 bases at J; junction bases unmatched: 4. Germline V lookup: CDR1 MNHNY, CDR2 SVGAGI (reference sequence). The CDR3 is made up of 13 amino acids.

Only one count was recorded for this clone. CDR3 in DNA: TGTGCCAGCAGTCTAAAGGCAGGGGGCCCAAACACTGAAGCTTTCTTT. It yields the protein CASSLKAGGPNTEAFF. J is TRBJ1-1 and V is TRBV7-3; 8 nucleotides match TRBD1. The germline V gene encodes CDR1 SGHTA and CDR2 FQGTGA. This CDR3 is 16 amino acids long. V shed 6 bases and J 2 bases; nucleotides not matched to a gene: 11.

CDR3 sequence (DNA): TGCGCCAGCAGCTCGGGAATGGGTAACTATGGCTACACCTTC. It yields the protein CASSSGMGNYGYTF. This chain connects TRBV5-1 to TRBJ1-2; unclear D gene. Trimming took off 3 bases at V and 1 base at J, with 10 bases between the two ends. Germline V gives CDR1 SGHRS, CDR2 YFSETQ. The CDR3 length is 14 residues. The full variable domain, completed using reference TRBV5-1 and TRBJ1-2, is KAGVTQTPRYLIKTRGQQVTLSCSPISGHRSVSWYQQTPGQGLQFLFEYFSETQRNKGNFPGRFSGRQFSNSRSEMNVSTLELGDSALYLCASSSGMGNYGYTFGSGTRLTVV.

This clone was seen a few times. The V and J genes are TRBV7-9 and TRBJ2-5; 7 bases are shared with TRBD2. Trimming at V came to 1 base and at J to 5 bases, leaving 7 bases not matched to a gene. Germline CDR1 and CDR2: SEHNR and FQNEAQ (reference sequence). The CDR3 extends over 15 amino acids. CDR3 DNA sequence: TGTGCCAGCAGCTTAGTTCCGCGGGGGATCGAGACCCAGTACTTC. This gives the protein CASSLVPRGIETQYF.

The chain joins TRBV10-3 to TRBJ2-7; 9 bases agree with TRBD1. CDR1 is ENHRY, CDR2 SYGVKD, per germline. CDR3 length: 13 residues. With V trimmed by 10 bases and J by 5 bases, 9 bases remained unmatched. The CDR3 spells CATAGTGNNEQYF. The CDR3 DNA is TGTGCCACAGCCGGGACAGGGAATAACGAGCAGTACTTC.

This rearrangement joins TRBV5-1 to TRBJ2-5; no firm D call. The length of the CDR3 is 12 residues. Germline V gene data show CDR1 as SGHRS and CDR2 as YFSETQ. V lost 0 bases, J lost 5 bases, and 5 bases lay in between. The DNA for the CDR3 is TGCGCCAGCAGCTTGGTTTCGGAGACCCAGTACTTC. Translating gives CASSLVSETQYF.

The CDR3 DNA reads TGTGCCAGCAGTTATGCCAACAGCTTTTTGTATGGCTACACCTTC. Translating it yields CASSYANSFLYGYTF. This rearrangement joins TRBV28 to TRBJ1-2, with no clear D. The CDR3 loop spans 15 amino acids. V lost 4 bases to trimming and J lost 5 bases, with 17 bases between them. Germline V gives CDR1 MDHEN, CDR2 SYDVKM.

Concerning this clone: One end of the junction varies from germline; a read error may be responsible. Other DNA sequences in the same sample also yield this CDR3. This chain uses TRBV6-5 with TRBJ1-1; 8 bases fit TRBD1. The CDR3 is 16 residues long. Germline V CDR1 and CDR2: MNHEY, SVGAGI. The CDR3 DNA is TGTGCCAGCAGTTACTCCCGGACAGGGAGGGGCACTGAAGCCTTCTTT. Its protein is CASSYSRTGRGTEAFF.

V and J are TRBV5-6 and TRBJ2-4; D is perhaps TRBD2 (5 bases). Germline CDR1 is SGHDT and CDR2 is YYEEEE. This CDR3 spans 15 amino acids. The V end lost 0 bases, the J end lost 10 bases, and 17 bases lay between the germline ends. CDR3 sequence (DNA): TGTGCCAGCAGCTTGGAAGGCCTCCCCCCGGGGATTCAGTACTTC. Protein: CASSLEGLPPGIQYF. Together with reference TRBV5-6 and TRBJ2-4, the CDR3 gives the full variable domain: DAGVTQSPTHLIKTRGQQVTLRCSPKSGHDTVSWYQQALGQGPQFIFQYYEEEERQRGNFPDRFSGHQFPNYSSELNVNALLLGDSALYLCASSLEGLPPGIQYFGAGTRLSVL.